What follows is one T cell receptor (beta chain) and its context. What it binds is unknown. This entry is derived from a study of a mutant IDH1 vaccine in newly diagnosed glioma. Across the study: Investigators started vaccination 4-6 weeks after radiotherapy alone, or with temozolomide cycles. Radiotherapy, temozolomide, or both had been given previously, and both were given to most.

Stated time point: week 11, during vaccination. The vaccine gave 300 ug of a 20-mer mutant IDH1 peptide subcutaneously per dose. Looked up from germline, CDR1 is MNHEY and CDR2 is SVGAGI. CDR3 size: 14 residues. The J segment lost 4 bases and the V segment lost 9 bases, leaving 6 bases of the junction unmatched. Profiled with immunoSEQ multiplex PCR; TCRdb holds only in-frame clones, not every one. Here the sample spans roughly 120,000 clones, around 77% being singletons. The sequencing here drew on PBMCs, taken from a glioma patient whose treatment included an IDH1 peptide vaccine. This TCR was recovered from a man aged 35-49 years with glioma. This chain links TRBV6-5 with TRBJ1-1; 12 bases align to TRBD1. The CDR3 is CASLGQGAITEAFF. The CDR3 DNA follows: TGTGCCAGTTTGGGACAGGGGGCGATCACTGAAGCTTTCTTT.